These 15 T cell receptor beta chains came from one sample sequenced in a study of regulatory T cells in long-lasting Graves disease. Time point defined: newly diagnosed GD, antithyroid drugs for less than 3 months. Construction of the TCR library relied on RNA isolated from PBMCs. Investigators prepared the TCR beta libraries by applying iRepertoire HTBI primers and Arm-PCR of CDR3 regions. TCRdb called the multiplex PCR reads again in MiXCR, with one record for every CDR3 protein. The table lists 350,000 to 450,000 distinct CDR3 sequences, just under 15% of them singletons. The same specimen was also included in a second study, on T cells in Graves' hyperthyroidism and ophthalmopathy.

The source material was peripheral blood mononuclear cells (PBMCs), sampled at new diagnosis, from a patient treated with antithyroid drugs. These receptors all stem from a woman between 25 and 40 years old with Graves disease.

The table lists this clonotype with many counts. This chain joins TRBV7-9 and TRBJ1-2; D unresolved. This CDR3 comprises 11 residues. Trimming cost V 6 bases and J 7 bases, with 9 bases left between them. Germline CDR1 and CDR2: SEHNR and FQNEAQ (reference sequence). CDR3: CASSLSGGYTF. CDR3 nucleotide sequence: TGTGCCAGCAGTTTATCGGGTGGCTACACCTTC.

This clonotype came up a few times. The chain carries TRBV14 and TRBJ1-6, with a possible D match to TRBD1 (5 bases). Germline assignment: CDR1 SGHDN and CDR2 FVKESK. The CDR3 has 13 residues. The germline V and J ends were trimmed by 4 bases and 8 bases, with 9 bases remaining between them. Here the CDR3 DNA reads TGTGCCAGCAGCCGCGGGGGGTATTCACCCCTCCACTTT. The encoded protein is CASSRGGYSPLHF.

As for this clonotype: A read error may be the cause here, since a much bigger clone is one base away. The gene calls are TRBV29-1 and TRBJ2-7; D might be TRBD2 (5 bases). V gave up 4 bases and J gave up 9 bases, with 22 bases separating them. The CDR3 contains 14 residues. Germline V gene sequence: CDR1 SQVTM, CDR2 ANQGSEA. The CDR3 loop is CSVAPGSYDNVQYF. Written as DNA, the CDR3 is TGCAGCGTTGCCCCGGGGTCCTATGACAACGTGCAGTACTTC.

The gene calls are TRBV9 and TRBJ2-2; D is unclear. This CDR3 contains 13 residues. Germline V gene lookup returns CDR1 SGDLS and CDR2 YYNGEE. Trimming removed 0 bases from V and 6 bases from J, with 6 bases in between. The CDR3 coding sequence is TGTGCCAGCAGCGTAGATACAGCCGGGGAGCTGTTTTTT. Translating it yields CASSVDTAGELFF.

The chain uses TRBV3-1 and TRBJ1-1; 9 bases are shared with TRBD1. The CDR3 length is 14 residues. V lost 8 bases to trimming and J lost 4 bases; unmatched junction nucleotides: 8. Germline V CDR1 and CDR2: LGHDT, YNNKEL (reference sequence). The chain's CDR3 is CASGYGTGTTEAFF. The DNA for the CDR3 is TGTGCCAGCGGGTACGGGACAGGGACCACTGAAGCTTTCTTT.

The rearrangement links TRBV18 to TRBJ2-6, with a tentative D call TRBD2 (5 bases). Germline CDR1 is KGHSH and CDR2 is LQKENI. There are 18 residues in the CDR3. Between the trimmed V and J ends, which lost 1 base and 0 bases, there was a span of 13 bases. CDR3 nucleotide sequence: TGTGCCAGCTCACCACGGAGGACGGACCTCTCTGGGGCCAACGTCCTGACTTTC. It yields the protein CASSPRRTDLSGANVLTF.

This clonotype came up many times. The gene calls are TRBV20-1 and TRBJ2-7, with D perhaps matching TRBD1 or TRBD2 (5 bases each). The CDR3 covers 14 residues. Germline-derived CDR1 and CDR2 are DFQATT and SNEGSKA (reference sequence). V gave up 3 bases and J gave up 7 bases, with 19 bases separating them. The CDR3 coding sequence is TGCAGTGCTAGTGCGTCGGGACCCGACGGGGAGCAGTACTTC. Translating it yields CSASASGPDGEQYF.

This clonotype has at least ten counts. The chain couples TRBV18 to TRBJ2-7; no reliable D call. V was pared by 2 bases and J by 2 bases, with 7 bases between. Germline V CDR1 and CDR2: KGHSH, LQKENI. This CDR3 spans 13 amino acids. CDR3 region: CASSPIAAYEQYF. CDR3 nucleotide sequence: TGTGCCAGCTCACCAATTGCGGCCTACGAGCAGTACTTC.

This clonotype appeared many times. The V gene is TRBV30, the J gene TRBJ2-3; the match to TRBD2 covers 13 bases. The CDR3 length is 15 residues. Germline-derived CDR1 and CDR2 are GTSNPN and SVGIG (reference sequence). V trimming: 4 bases; J trimming: 5 bases; junction bases outside the gene matches: 6. The CDR3 DNA reads as TGTGCCTGGACGGGAACTAGCGGGAGGGGAGATACGCAGTATTTT. Translating gives CAWTGTSGRGDTQYF.

This clonotype was recorded many times. This sequence joins TRBV6-1 and TRBJ1-3; no definite D call. Germline-derived CDR1 and CDR2 are MNHNS and SASEGT. V was trimmed by 5 bases and J by 0 bases, leaving 11 bases between them. CDR3 size: 15 residues. The CDR3 sequence is CASSPGRNSGNTIYF. The CDR3 DNA follows: TGTGCCAGCAGTCCCGGGAGAAACTCTGGAAACACCATATATTTT.

The chain links TRBV29-1 to TRBJ1-1; 10 nucleotides line up with TRBD1. The CDR3 is made up of 17 amino acids. Trimming took 1 base from V and 11 from J; bases not matched to a gene: 19. Germline V gene data show CDR1 as SQVTM and CDR2 as ANQGSEA. This CDR3 is CSVEARQVRWGGQGAFF. The CDR3 region has the DNA TGCAGCGTTGAAGCAAGACAGGTTCGGTGGGGGGGACAGGGGGCTTTCTTT. The entire variable domain, with the rest obtained from reference TRBV29-1 and TRBJ1-1, is as follows: SAVISQKPSRDICQRGTSLTIQCQVDSQVTMMFWYRQQPGQSLTLIATANQGSEATYESGFVIDKFPISRPNLTFSTLTVSNMSPEDSSIYLCSVEARQVRWGGQGAFFGQGTRLTVV.

This sequence joins TRBV5-6 and TRBJ2-3; D possibly corresponds to TRBD1 (5 bases). CDR3 length: 16 amino acids. Germline V gives CDR1 SGHDT, CDR2 YYEEEE. V lost 1 base to trimming and J lost 3 bases, with 15 bases between them. As DNA, the CDR3 is TGTGCCAGCAGCTTGCCGCAGGGCCTCCTGACAGATACGCAGTATTTT. The encoded protein is CASSLPQGLLTDTQYF. Full variable domain (remainder filled in from reference TRBV5-6 and TRBJ2-3): DAGVTQSPTHLIKTRGQQVTLRCSPKSGHDTVSWYQQALGQGPQFIFQYYEEEERQRGNFPDRFSGHQFPNYSSELNVNALLLGDSALYLCASSLPQGLLTDTQYFGPGTRLTVL.

The chain joins TRBV3-1 to TRBJ1-6; D perhaps matches TRBD1 (6 bases). V lost 4 bases and J lost 4, with 20 bases in between. This CDR3 is built from 18 residues. In germline, CDR1 is LGHDT, CDR2 YNNKEL (reference sequence). The CDR3 spells CASSPSSQGIPYNSPLHF. CDR3 nucleotide sequence: TGTGCCAGCAGCCCCTCCAGTCAGGGGATCCCATATAATTCACCCCTCCACTTT.

In its sample, this clonotype was seen a few times. The V call is TRBV24-1, the J call TRBJ2-1; TRBD2 aligns across 7 bases. CDR1 is KGHDR, CDR2 SFDVKD, per germline. The junction had 16 bases not matched to a gene; V was cut back by 3 bases and J by 9 bases. This CDR3 is built from 17 residues. CDR3 in DNA: TGTGCCACCAGTGATACGCCGCCTAGGCGGGAGAAGGGTGAGCAGTTCTTC. Protein: CATSDTPPRREKGEQFF.

This clonotype has just a few counts. V is TRBV12-3 or TRBV12-4 and J is TRBJ2-5; 8 bases map to TRBD2. J gave up 5 bases and V 6 bases, and 11 bases lay outside the gene matches. The CDR3 contains 15 residues. The CDR3 region has the DNA TGTGCCAGCAGCCTCACCGGGACTAGGCAGGAGACCCAGTACTTC. Its protein is CASSLTGTRQETQYF.